This TCR beta chain was obtained from a study of beta chain features in type 1 diabetes. Study context: There were approximately 100,000,000 sorted cells examined across all samples. Findings and limits, study-wide: cDNA-based reads could over-represent cells with high TCR expression. Significant though moderate, a shortening of TCRB CDR3s appeared in all four CD4+ subsets of Type 1 diabetes patients.

Concerning this clone itself: Its specificity is unknown.

The CDR3 covers 17 residues. The germline CDR1 and CDR2 sequences are SGHTA and FQGNSA. V was pared by 5 bases and J by 0 bases, with 7 bases of the junction left unmatched. Of the isolated RNA, all was reverse transcribed, and so the sequenced material was expressed TCRB transcripts. Clones were read by immunoSEQ multiplex PCR, and TCRdb kept only the in-frame ones, dropping some. The table shows roughly 280,000 clones, with around 24% occurring only once. Material: naive CD4+ T cells from blood. This sequence joins TRBV7-2 and TRBJ2-6, with 7 nucleotides matching TRBD1. This sequence was found in a woman aged 25-40 years with type 1 diabetes. The CDR3 here is CASSLDRVSSGANVLTF. For the CDR3, the DNA is TGTGCCAGCAGCCTAGACAGGGTCAGCTCTGGGGCCAACGTCCTGACTTTC.